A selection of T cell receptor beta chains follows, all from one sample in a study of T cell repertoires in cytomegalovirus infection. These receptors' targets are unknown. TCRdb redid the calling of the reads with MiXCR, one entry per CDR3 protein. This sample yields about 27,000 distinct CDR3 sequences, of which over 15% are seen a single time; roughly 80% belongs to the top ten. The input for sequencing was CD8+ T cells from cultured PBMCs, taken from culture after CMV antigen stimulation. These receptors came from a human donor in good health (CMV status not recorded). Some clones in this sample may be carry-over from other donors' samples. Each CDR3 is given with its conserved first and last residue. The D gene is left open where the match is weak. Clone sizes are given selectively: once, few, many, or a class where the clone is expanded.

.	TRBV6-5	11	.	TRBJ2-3	CASGPADTQYF	TGTGCCAGCGGGCCAGCAGATACGCAGTATTTT
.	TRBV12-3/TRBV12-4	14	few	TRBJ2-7	CASSPRAVSYEQYF	TGTGCCAGCAGTCCTCGGGCGGTCTCCTACGAGCAGTACTTC
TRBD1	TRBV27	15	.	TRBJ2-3	CASSWGDRGTDTQYF	TGTGCCAGCAGTTGGGGGGACAGGGGCACAGATACGCAGTATTTT
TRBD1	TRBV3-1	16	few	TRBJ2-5	CASSHNRGQGVGTQYF	TGTGCCAGCAGCCACAACAGGGGGCAAGGTGTCGGGACCCAGTACTTC
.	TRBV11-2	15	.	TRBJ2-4	CASSRGTGAKNIQYF	TGTGCCAGCAGCCGCGGGACTGGAGCCAAAAACATTCAGTACTTC
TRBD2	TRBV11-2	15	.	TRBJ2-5	CASSSPGGVGETQYF	TGTGCCAGCAGCTCCCCTGGGGGGGTGGGAGAGACCCAGTACTTC
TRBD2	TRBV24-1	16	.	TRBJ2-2	CATSSQREDNTGELFF	TGTGCCACCAGTTCGCAGCGGGAGGATAACACCGGGGAGCTGTTTTTT
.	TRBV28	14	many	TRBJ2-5	CASSGMGLEETQYF	TGTGCCAGCAGTGGGATGGGACTGGAGGAGACCCAGTACTTC
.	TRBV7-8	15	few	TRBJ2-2	CASDSLGGTTGELFF	TGTGCCAGCGACTCCCTGGGGGGCACGACCGGGGAGCTGTTTTTT
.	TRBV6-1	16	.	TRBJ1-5	CASSPGLITQYQPQHF	TGTGCCAGCAGTCCGGGACTTATAACCCAGTATCAGCCCCAGCATTTT
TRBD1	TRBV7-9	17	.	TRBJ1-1	CASSTRGTGWENTEAFF	TGTGCCAGCAGCACAAGGGGGACAGGGTGGGAGAACACTGAAGCTTTCTTT
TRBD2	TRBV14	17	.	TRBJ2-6	CASSQGRGLAGANVLTF	TGTGCCAGCAGCCAAGGACGGGGACTAGCTGGGGCCAACGTCCTGACTTTC
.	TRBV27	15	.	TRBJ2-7	CASSSLVGSSYEQYF	TGTGCCAGCAGCTCGCTCGTGGGGAGCTCCTACGAGCAGTACTTC
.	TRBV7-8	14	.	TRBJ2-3	CATERGGLTDTQYF	TGTGCCACTGAGAGGGGGGGTCTCACAGATACGCAGTATTTT
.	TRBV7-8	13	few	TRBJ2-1	CASSPGTHNEQFF	TGTGCCAGCAGCCCAGGGACACACAATGAGCAGTTCTTC
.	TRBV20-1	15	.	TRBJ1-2	CSASPLRLGGNGYTF	TGCAGTGCTAGCCCCCTAAGACTGGGAGGAAATGGCTACACCTTC
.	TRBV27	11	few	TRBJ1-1	CASERWGEAFF	TGTGCCAGCGAGAGGTGGGGTGAAGCTTTCTTT
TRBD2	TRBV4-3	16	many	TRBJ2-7	CASSPSTSGAHYEQYF	TGCGCCAGCAGCCCTTCGACTAGCGGGGCCCACTACGAGCAGTACTTC
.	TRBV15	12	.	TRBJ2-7	CATSRDLYEQYF	TGTGCCACCAGCAGAGATCTGTACGAGCAGTACTTC
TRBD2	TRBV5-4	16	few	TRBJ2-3	CASSLRGLAATDTQYF	TGTGCCAGCAGCTTAAGAGGGCTAGCGGCCACAGATACGCAGTATTTT
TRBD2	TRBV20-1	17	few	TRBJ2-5	CSARERTSGRWDETQYF	TGCAGTGCTAGAGAGAGGACTAGCGGGAGGTGGGATGAGACCCAGTACTTC
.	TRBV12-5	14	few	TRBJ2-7	CASGLMGRGREQYF	TGTGCTAGTGGTCTCATGGGCCGGGGTCGCGAGCAGTACTTC
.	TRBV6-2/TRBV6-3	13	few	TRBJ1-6	CASSLRDNSPLHF	TGTGCCAGCAGCCTCAGAGATAATTCACCCCTCCACTTT
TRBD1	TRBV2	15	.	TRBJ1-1	CASRVRTGGDTEAFF	TGTGCCAGCAGGGTTAGGACAGGGGGGGACACTGAAGCTTTCTTT
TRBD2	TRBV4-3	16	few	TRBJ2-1	CASSHIAGGLENEQFF	TGCGCCAGCAGCCACATAGCGGGAGGGCTAGAAAATGAGCAGTTCTTC
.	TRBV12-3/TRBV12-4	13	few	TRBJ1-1	CASSPLFGITAFF	TGTGCCAGCAGTCCCCTGTTTGGCATCACGGCTTTCTTT
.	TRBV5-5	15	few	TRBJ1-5	CASSPGGHSNQPQHF	TGTGCCAGCAGCCCGGGAGGCCATAGCAATCAGCCCCAGCATTTT
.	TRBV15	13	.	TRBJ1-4	CATSRVPSQKLFF	TGTGCCACCAGCAGAGTCCCTTCCCAAAAACTGTTTTTT
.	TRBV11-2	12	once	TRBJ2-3	CASSLQPDTQYF	TGTGCCAGCAGCTTACAGCCGGATACGCAGTATTTT
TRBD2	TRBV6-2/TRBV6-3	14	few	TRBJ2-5	CASSPAGTRETQYF	TGTGCCAGCAGTCCGGCCGGGACTAGAGAGACCCAGTACTTC
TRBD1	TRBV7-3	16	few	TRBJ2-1	CASSLRQGAGINEQFF	TGTGCCAGCAGCTTAAGACAGGGGGCAGGGATCAATGAGCAGTTCTTC
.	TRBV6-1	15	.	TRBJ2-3	CASSEAGAGTDTQYF	TGTGCCAGCAGTGAAGCGGGGGCCGGCACAGATACGCAGTATTTT
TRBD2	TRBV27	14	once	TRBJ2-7	CASPRLAGVYEQYF	TGTGCCAGCCCGCGACTAGCGGGTGTGTACGAGCAGTACTTC
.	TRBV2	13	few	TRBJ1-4	CASTLTPGGKLFF	TGTGCCAGCACCTTGACTCCGGGAGGAAAACTGTTTTTT
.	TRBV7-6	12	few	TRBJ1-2	CASSLMRDGYTF	TGTGCCAGCAGCTTAATGCGGGATGGCTACACCTTC
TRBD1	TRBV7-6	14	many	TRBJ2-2	CASSSTGSTGELFF	TGTGCCAGCAGCTCGACAGGGAGCACCGGGGAGCTGTTTTTT
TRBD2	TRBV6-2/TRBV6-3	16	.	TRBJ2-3	CASNTRGRPLTDTQYF	TGTGCCAGCAACACGCGGGGGAGGCCCCTCACAGATACGCAGTATTTT
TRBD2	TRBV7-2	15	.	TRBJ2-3	CASSFGLAVRDTQYF	TGTGCCAGCAGCTTTGGACTAGCGGTGAGGGATACGCAGTATTTT
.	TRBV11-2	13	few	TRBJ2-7	CASSLGQPDEQYF	TGTGCCAGCAGCTTAGGGCAGCCGGACGAGCAGTACTTC
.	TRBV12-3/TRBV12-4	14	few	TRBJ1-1	CASSLRGVNTEAFF	TGTGCCAGCAGTCTCCGGGGAGTGAACACTGAAGCTTTCTTT
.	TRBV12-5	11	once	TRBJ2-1	CASGLDDEQFF	TGTGCTAGTGGCCTCGATGATGAGCAGTTCTTC
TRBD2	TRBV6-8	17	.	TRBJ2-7	CASSYRVLAGGSYEQYF	TGTGCCAGCAGTTACAGGGTTCTAGCGGGAGGTTCCTACGAGCAGTACTTC
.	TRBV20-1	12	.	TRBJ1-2	CSARRDNYGYTF	TGCAGTGCTAGGCGCGATAACTATGGCTACACCTTC